The 10 T cell receptor beta chains below were found in one sample sequenced in a study of CD8 T cells in ankylosing spondylitis. Each CDR3 protein is one row after TCRdb ran MiXCR on the 5' RACE reads. This sample has 40,000 or so distinct CDR3 sequences; 10% occur once, and the top ten carry approximately 15%. Sequenced sample: blood, either unsorted or a sorted T cell fraction (not recorded which). All receptors derive from a male donor with ankylosing spondylitis or in good health (not recorded which).

This clonotype was seen only a few times. This chain joins TRBV18 and TRBJ2-7; D call uncertain. The CDR3 extends over 14 amino acids. CDR1 is KGHSH, CDR2 LQKENI, per germline. V lost 2 bases to trimming and J lost 4 bases, with 12 bases between them. This chain's CDR3 is CASSPGQALYEQYF. The CDR3 nucleotides are TGTGCCAGCTCACCAGGGCAGGCCCTTTACGAGCAGTACTTC. The whole variable domain, filled in from reference TRBV18 and TRBJ2-7, reads NAGVMQNPRHLVRRRGQEARLRCSPMKGHSHVYWYRQLPEEGLKFMVYLQKENIIDESGMPKERFSAEFPKEGPSILRIQQVVRGDSAAYFCASSPGQALYEQYFGPGTRLTVT.

This clonotype was counted at least ten times. V usage is TRBV20-1 and J usage is TRBJ1-4, with TRBD1 matching 8 bases. CDR3 size: 12 residues. Germline V lookup: CDR1 DFQATT, CDR2 SNEGSKA (reference sequence). Trimming removed 5 bases from V and 8 bases from J; junction bases left unmatched: 4. The CDR3 bases are TGCAGTGCTTGGACAGGGAACGAAAAACTGTTTTTT. Its protein product is CSAWTGNEKLFF.

This clonotype has only a few counts. The chain combines TRBV23-1 with TRBJ2-7; 7 nucleotides align to TRBD2. TRBV23-1 is identified as an open reading frame with a role that is uncertain. CDR3 length equals 15 residues. With 8 bases clipped from V and 5 bases from J, the junction kept 15 bases outside the gene matches. CDR3 in DNA: TGCGCCAGCGGCTACTGGGCGGGAGTTCCCGACGAGCAGTACTTC. Translating gives CASGYWAGVPDEQYF.

This clonotype was recorded many times. V usage is TRBV29-1 and J usage is TRBJ2-5, with TRBD2 matching 11 bases. The germline V gene encodes CDR1 SQVTM and CDR2 ANQGSEA. The ends lost 2 bases at V and 2 bases at J; junction bases unmatched: 10. The CDR3 loop spans 17 amino acids. CDR3: CSVEIGRLAGRQETQYF. CDR3 nucleotides: TGCAGCGTTGAAATCGGTAGACTAGCGGGAAGGCAAGAGACCCAGTACTTC.

This clonotype was detected ten times or more. The chain combines TRBV4-3 with TRBJ2-7; 11 nucleotides match TRBD2. This CDR3 comprises 15 residues. CDR1 is LGHNA, CDR2 YSLEER, per germline. V dropped 3 bases and J dropped 4; count of bases not matched to a gene: 5. As DNA, the CDR3 is TGCGCCAGCAGCCAGTCACTAGCGGGAGAGTACGAGCAGTACTTC. Translating it yields CASSQSLAGEYEQYF.

This chain connects TRBV6-5 to TRBJ2-7; D is unresolved. V lost 2 bases, J lost 3 bases, and 2 bases lay in between. Germline V CDR1 and CDR2: MNHEY, SVGAGI. The CDR3 sequence is 11 residues long. The CDR3 DNA sequence: TGTGCCAGCAGTTACAACTACGAGCAGTACTTC. Translation gives CASSYNYEQYF.

This clonotype was detected ten times or more. The chain has TRBV5-1 and TRBJ1-5, with 9 bases matching TRBD1. The CDR3 has 14 amino acids. CDR1 is SGHRS and CDR2 is YFSETQ in the germline V gene. J lost 9 bases, V lost 2 bases, and 6 bases had no gene match. CDR3 bases: TGCGCCAGCAGCTTCTGGGACAGGGCCGGGCCCCAGCATTTT. Protein: CASSFWDRAGPQHF.

This clonotype appeared a few times. The chain joins TRBV9 to TRBJ2-5, with 7 bases lining up with TRBD2. The length of the CDR3 is 14 residues. Per the germline V gene, CDR1 is SGDLS and CDR2 is YYNGEE. The trim removed 7 bases at V and 0 bases at J, leaving 6 bases unmatched. Here the CDR3 reads CASDGGGDQETQYF. DNA for the CDR3: TGTGCCAGCGATGGGGGAGGGGACCAAGAGACCCAGTACTTC.

This clonotype was detected many times. The V call is TRBV5-1, the J call TRBJ2-7, with D maybe TRBD1 (5 bases). CDR3 length: 12 amino acids. V lost 5 bases to trimming and J lost 2 bases, with 8 bases between them. Germline values: CDR1 SGHRS, CDR2 YFSETQ. The CDR3 is CASRDKTYEQYF. CDR3 coding DNA: TGCGCCAGCAGGGACAAGACCTACGAGCAGTACTTC.

This clonotype was counted many times. The CDR3 loop is CASSRSGQRTDTQYF. In DNA form, the CDR3 reads TGCGCCAGCAGCAGGTCGGGGCAGCGCACAGATACGCAGTATTTT. The rearrangement links TRBV4-1 to TRBJ2-3, with D perhaps given as TRBD1 or TRBD2 (5 bases each). Trimming removed 5 bases from V and 1 base from J, with 13 bases in between. CDR3 length: 15 amino acids. The germline CDR1 and CDR2 sequences are MGHRA and YSYEKL.